Shown below are 18 T cell receptor beta chains from a single sample sequenced in a study of blood T cell repertoires in COVID-19. The assay was immunoSEQ multiplex PCR, and TCRdb's table has in-frame clones only and misses some. This table holds about 200,000 clones, approximately 82% found once. Material: peripheral blood. Receptors were obtained from a human donor in a cohort sampled during active COVID-19.

This rearrangement joins TRBV2 to TRBJ2-5, with TRBD2 as a possible D gene (8 bases). Trimming shortened V by 8 bases and J by 5 bases, and 21 bases separated the two germline ends. The CDR3 extends over 15 amino acids. Germline CDR1 reads SNHLY; CDR2 reads FYNNEI. In DNA form, the CDR3 reads TGTGCCAGCGGCCGGCCGGGAGGGGGCACGGAGACCCAGTACTTC. Translated, it gives CASGRPGGGTETQYF.

The chain employs TRBV14 and TRBJ2-3; TRBD1 agrees at 8 bases. Germline lookup yields CDR1 SGHDN and CDR2 FVKESK. The CDR3 is made up of 15 amino acids. The V and J ends lost 4 bases and 1 base, in that order; junction bases with no gene match: 4. In nucleotides, the CDR3 is TGTGCCAGCAGCCGTATGGGACAGGGCACAGATACGCAGTATTTT. It codes for CASSRMGQGTDTQYF.

J is TRBJ2-1 and V is TRBV5-1; TRBD2 agrees at 13 bases. With 8 bases clipped from V and 9 bases from J, the junction kept 5 bases outside the gene matches. From germline, CDR1 is SGHRS and CDR2 YFSETQ. The CDR3 loop spans 13 amino acids. The CDR3 sequence is CARGLAGTFEQFF. Here the CDR3 DNA reads TGCGCCAGGGGACTAGCGGGAACCTTTGAGCAGTTCTTC.

This chain uses TRBV10-3 with TRBJ2-1, with no clear D. Trimming removed 2 bases from V and 8 bases from J, with 28 bases in between. The germline V gene encodes CDR1 ENHRY and CDR2 SYGVKD. The CDR3 spans 19 residues. The CDR3 sequence is CAISERWSADSNLHYEQFF. The CDR3 region has the DNA TGTGCCATCAGTGAGAGGTGGTCGGCTGACTCTAACCTACATTATGAGCAGTTCTTC.

The chain couples TRBV5-1 to TRBJ2-7; no firm D call. Germline assignment: CDR1 SGHRS and CDR2 YFSETQ. The V gene lost 0 bases and the J gene lost 5 bases, with 6 bases spanning the gap. CDR3 size: 12 residues. CDR3 DNA sequence: TGCGCCAGCAGCTTGGGTCGGGACGAGCAGTACTTC. It translates to CASSLGRDEQYF.

The chain joins TRBV6-6 to TRBJ2-7; TRBD2 agrees at 7 bases. In germline, CDR1 is MNHNY, CDR2 SVGAGI (reference sequence). This CDR3 spans 15 amino acids. The J segment lost 6 bases and the V segment lost 5 bases, leaving 13 bases of the junction unmatched. This CDR3 is CASSRDGRRLGEQYF. DNA for the CDR3: TGTGCCAGCAGTAGGGACGGGAGGAGGCTTGGCGAGCAGTACTTC.

The count of this clone is one. V gene TRBV6-1 combines with J gene TRBJ2-2; tentatively, D is TRBD2 (6 bases). The CDR3 is 15 amino acids. Between the trimmed V and J ends, which lost 2 bases and 1 base, there was a span of 8 bases. In germline, CDR1 is MNHNS, CDR2 SASEGT. Here the CDR3 DNA reads TGTGCCAGCAGTGAAAGGCGGGAGAACACCGGGGAGCTGTTTTTT. This translates into CASSERRENTGELFF.

This chain uses TRBV5-1 with TRBJ1-5; unclear D gene. The length of the CDR3 is 13 residues. Trimming removed 4 bases from V and 4 bases from J, with 9 bases in between. CDR1 and CDR2 from the germline V gene are SGHRS and YFSETQ. CDR3 protein: CASSDTGNQPQHF. In DNA form, the CDR3 reads TGCGCCAGCAGCGACACGGGGAATCAGCCCCAGCATTTT.

The gene calls are TRBV19 and TRBJ2-5; possible D gene TRBD2, 6 bases. This CDR3 is built from 13 residues. Looked up from germline, CDR1 is LNHDA and CDR2 is SQIVND (reference sequence). V was clipped by 5 bases and J by 5 bases, with 12 bases between them. Here the CDR3 reads CASSRGMGETQYF. Written as DNA, the CDR3 is TGTGCCAGTAGTCGGGGGATGGGGGAGACCCAGTACTTC.

The V gene is TRBV2, the J gene TRBJ1-1, with 7 nucleotides matching TRBD1. The CDR3 runs to 15 residues. V gave up 1 base and J gave up 7 bases; unmatched junction bases: 9. Germline V gene sequence: CDR1 SNHLY, CDR2 FYNNEI. The CDR3 is CASSEVGYRGNEAFF. CDR3 sequence (DNA): TGTGCCAGCAGTGAAGTGGGCTACAGGGGTAATGAAGCTTTCTTT.

The gene calls are TRBV4-2 and TRBJ2-1; 8 positions match TRBD2. V was pared by 4 bases and J by 6 bases, with 11 bases of the junction left unmatched. This CDR3 region has 16 residues. Looked up from germline, CDR1 is LGHNA and CDR2 is YNFKEQ. In DNA form, the CDR3 reads TGTGCCAGCAGCCGACATAGCGGGATCCAGGCCAATGAGCAGTTCTTC. Its protein is CASSRHSGIQANEQFF.

V is TRBV18 and J is TRBJ2-5, with no clear D. This CDR3 spans 13 amino acids. The V gene's germline CDR1 is KGHSH and CDR2 LQKENI. Trimming stripped 6 bases from V and 0 bases from J, with 8 bases between. In nucleotides, the CDR3 is TGTGCCAGCTCCCGAACAGACCAAGAGACCCAGTACTTC. Protein sequence: CASSRTDQETQYF.

A single count supports this clone. The rearrangement uses TRBV5-1 and TRBJ2-1; 13 positions agree with TRBD2. V lost 7 bases and J lost 7; bases outside the gene matches: 5. Germline V CDR1 and CDR2: SGHRS, YFSETQ. The CDR3 has 14 residues. This CDR3 reads CASSGTSGINEQFF. The CDR3 DNA reads as TGCGCCAGCTCAGGGACTAGCGGGATAAATGAGCAGTTCTTC.

The chain links TRBV27 to TRBJ2-7; tentative D call: TRBD1 (6 bases). Trimming removed 5 bases at V and 12 bases at J, with 20 bases between. The length of the CDR3 is 13 residues. CDR1 is MNHEY, CDR2 SMNVEV, per germline (reference sequence). CDR3: CASSPEQGLSGYF. As DNA, the CDR3 is TGTGCCAGCAGTCCGGAACAGGGTTTGTCGGGGTACTTC.

This chain connects TRBV10-3 to TRBJ2-1; 12 nucleotides match TRBD2. Germline CDR1 ENHRY, CDR2 SYGVKD. CDR3 size: 18 residues. After removal of 2 bases from V and 1 base from J, the junction contained 6 bases not matched to a gene. The CDR3 DNA is TGTGCCATCAGTGAGGGGACTAGCGGGTCCTGGTCCTACAATGAGCAGTTCTTC. It yields the protein CAISEGTSGSWSYNEQFF.

This chain joins TRBV5-1 and TRBJ2-3; D uncertain. CDR3 length: 15 residues. The V end was cut by 0 bases, the J end by 4 bases, with 12 bases between. Germline V gene lookup returns CDR1 SGHRS and CDR2 YFSETQ. CDR3 DNA sequence: TGCGCCAGCAGCTTGGGCCCCTCAGGCTCAGATACGCAGTATTTT. Translation gives CASSLGPSGSDTQYF.

The chain recombines TRBV10-2 with TRBJ2-3; 12 bases line up with TRBD2. V shed 7 bases and J 4 bases; nucleotides not matched to a gene: 9. There are 16 residues in the CDR3. CDR1 WSHSY and CDR2 SAAADI come from the germline V gene. CDR3 in DNA: TGCGCCAGCACAAGACTAGCGGGAGTAGTTCCAGATACGCAGTATTTT. Amino acid sequence: CASTRLAGVVPDTQYF.

The count of this clone is one. The chain links TRBV5-6 to TRBJ1-1; D uncertain. Trimming cost V 3 bases and J 1 base, with 19 bases left between them. This CDR3 region has 17 residues. CDR1 SGHDT and CDR2 YYEEEE come from the germline V gene. The CDR3 DNA is TGTGCCAGCAGCTCTCGGGTCGGGGAAGGGCCGAACACTGAAGCTTTCTTT. Translating it yields CASSSRVGEGPNTEAFF.